This record looks at one T cell receptor (beta chain) sequence and its context. Its antigen is currently unknown. This entry comes from a study of blood T cells in healthy people across ages. Alongside a J-beta primer mix, a sample-barcoded 5' primer served in a second PCR lasting about 7 to 12 cycles. TCRdb re-called the 5' RACE reads with MiXCR, one entry per CDR3 protein. Seen here are about 800,000 distinct CDR3 sequences, 58% observed once, and the top ten hold approximately 21%. Germline V gives CDR1 SGHTA, CDR2 FQGNSA. V shed 2 bases and J shed 4 bases, with 9 bases lying between them. The length of the CDR3 is 14 residues. The study's findings and limits: CMV status of donors was not determined, possibly confounding expanded clonotype changes.

This sequence originates from a man aged 25 to 40 in good health. The rearrangement links TRBV7-2 to TRBJ1-5; D unclear. Sequenced material: blood. The CDR3 DNA is TGTGCCAGCAGCTTATACTCTGAGAATCAGCCCCAGCATTTT. Translated, it gives CASSLYSENQPQHF. Full variable domain (rest looked up from reference TRBV7-2 and TRBJ1-5): GAGVSQSPSNKVTEKGKDVELRCDPISGHTALYWYRQSLGQGLEFLIYFQGNSAPDKSGLPSDRFSAERTGGSVSTLTIQRTQQEDSAVYLCASSLYSENQPQHFGDGTRLSIL.